These 23 T cell receptor beta chains share one sample of origin, sequenced in a study of T cell repertoires in ileal Crohn's disease (dated by TCRdb to the late 2010s). Libraries were prepared through the immunoSEQ multiplex PCR assay. Not all clones reach the TCRdb copy of this immuneACCESS table, which keeps in-frame sequences only. Checked studies attribute under half of the gap to unresolved V genes and leave the rest unexplained. Counted in this sample were several thousand clones; 74% of them appeared once. The ten largest clonotypes hold around 6.9% of the sample. Sequencing was performed on ileal tissue. All receptors derive from an adult with Crohn's disease.

This clone is termed large. This chain joins TRBV4-1 and TRBJ1-6; D is unresolved. Germline V gene data show CDR1 as MGHRA and CDR2 as YSYEKL. This CDR3 has 12 amino acids. Trimming left V 2 bases short and J 7 bases short, with 3 bases between. CDR3 DNA: TGCGCCAGCAGCCAACCAAATTCACCCCTCCACTTT. Its protein product is CASSQPNSPLHF.

This chain uses TRBV6-5 with TRBJ2-1, with a tentative D call TRBD1 (5 bases). The CDR3 is 13 amino acids. From germline, CDR1 is MNHEY and CDR2 SVGAGI. The V end lost 8 bases, the J end lost 8 bases, and 16 bases lay between the germline ends. The CDR3 protein is CASSVGSRDEQFF. Here the CDR3 DNA reads TGTGCCAGCTCAGTCGGGTCCAGGGATGAGCAGTTCTTC.

The CDR3 reads CASSQDDRNQPQHF. The DNA of the CDR3 is TGCGCCAGCAGCCAAGATGACAGAAATCAGCCCCAGCATTTT. The V gene is TRBV4-1, the J gene TRBJ1-5, with a tentative D call TRBD1 (5 bases). The CDR3 has 14 amino acids. Germline V CDR1 and CDR2: MGHRA, YSYEKL. V lost 0 bases to trimming and J lost 4 bases, with 7 bases between them.

By sample fraction, this clone is medium-sized. The chain combines TRBV30 with TRBJ2-7; D is possibly TRBD2 (5 bases). Germline V lookup: CDR1 GTSNPN, CDR2 SVGIG (reference sequence). The ends were cut back, 0 bases at V and 2 bases at J, with 23 bases in the middle. This CDR3 comprises 18 residues. This chain's CDR3 is CAWSVLQLGSRGAYEQYF. In DNA form, the CDR3 reads TGTGCCTGGAGTGTATTACAACTTGGGTCCCGGGGAGCCTACGAGCAGTACTTC. The full variable domain, in which reference TRBV30 and TRBJ2-7 provide the parts outside the CDR3, is SQTIHQWPATLVQPVGSPLSLECTVEGTSNPNLYWYRQAAGRGLQLLFYSVGIGQISSEVPQNLSASRPQDRQFILSSKKLLLSDSGFYLCAWSVLQLGSRGAYEQYFGPGTRLTVT.

This clone came up once. The chain carries TRBV7-2 and TRBJ2-7; D possibly corresponds to TRBD1 (6 bases). The germline CDR1 and CDR2 sequences are SGHTA and FQGNSA. The CDR3 length is 12 residues. Trimming took 3 bases from V and 7 from J, leaving 10 bases between them. Here the CDR3 reads CASSFIDREQYF. As DNA, the CDR3 is TGTGCCAGCAGCTTTATTGACAGGGAGCAGTACTTC.

The chain is built from TRBV7-9 and TRBJ2-3; a weak D match, TRBD1 (5 bases). This CDR3 comprises 15 residues. Trimming pared 5 bases from V and 3 bases from J, leaving 15 bases between. The V gene's germline CDR1 is SEHNR and CDR2 FQNEAQ (reference sequence). This chain's CDR3 is CASSLRQQLTDTQYF. CDR3 DNA: TGTGCCAGCAGCCTAAGACAGCAGTTGACAGATACGCAGTATTTT.

This clone was recorded a few times. This chain uses TRBV7-2 with TRBJ1-4; 10 positions match TRBD1. With 5 bases clipped from V and 6 bases from J, the junction kept 6 bases outside the gene matches. CDR1 and CDR2 from the germline V gene are SGHTA and FQGNSA. The CDR3 spans 15 residues. The CDR3, as DNA: TGTGCCAGCAGCGGATACGGGACAGGGGATGAAAAACTGTTTTTT. It codes for CASSGYGTGDEKLFF.

The gene calls are TRBV10-3 and TRBJ2-7, with 10 bases matching TRBD1. With V trimmed by 3 bases and J by 3 bases, 5 bases remained unmatched. This CDR3 spans 15 amino acids. The V gene's germline CDR1 is ENHRY and CDR2 SYGVKD. The CDR3 bases are TGTGCCATCAGTGACGAGGGGACAGGGGTCTACGAGCAGTACTTC. Its protein product is CAISDEGTGVYEQYF.

The CDR3 loop reads CASSLDRVFGEKLFF. The CDR3 DNA reads as TGTGCCAGCAGCTTAGACAGGGTGTTCGGTGAAAAACTGTTTTTT. This chain uses TRBV7-2 with TRBJ1-4; a weak D match, TRBD1 (6 bases). Trimming removed 1 base from V and 7 bases from J, with 13 bases in between. The CDR3 consists of 15 residues. Per germline, CDR1 SGHTA and CDR2 FQGNSA.

By share, this clone ranks as large (0.1 to 1%). The rearrangement uses TRBV27 and TRBJ1-6, with D possibly being TRBD1 (6 bases). There are 13 residues in the CDR3. Trimming took off 3 bases at V and 7 bases at J, with 7 bases between the two ends. Germline CDR1 and CDR2: MNHEY and SMNVEV (reference sequence). The CDR3 region is CASSFRGNSPLHF. The CDR3, as DNA: TGTGCCAGCAGTTTTAGGGGGAATTCACCCCTCCACTTT.

This chain links TRBV9 with TRBJ2-5; D unresolved. This CDR3 contains 14 residues. Trimming pared 0 bases from V and 2 bases from J, leaving 8 bases between. CDR1 is SGDLS, CDR2 YYNGEE, per germline. CDR3 nucleotide sequence: TGTGCCAGCAGCGTAGCTGGTAGACAAGAGACCCAGTACTTC. This encodes CASSVAGRQETQYF. Looking up the rest from reference TRBV9 and TRBJ2-5 gives the full variable domain: DSGVTQTPKHLITATGQRVTLRCSPRSGDLSVYWYQQSLDQGLQFLIQYYNGEERAKGNILERFSAQQFPDLHSELNLSSLELGDSALYFCASSVAGRQETQYFGPGTRLLVL.

The chain uses TRBV18 and TRBJ2-5; D might be TRBD1 (6 bases). The closer fit of TRBJ2-7 to the DNA end suggests the J call may be wrong. Germline CDR1 reads KGHSH; CDR2 reads LQKENI. The CDR3 totals 13 residues. The CDR3 here is CASSRGQSYEQYF. Written as DNA, the CDR3 is TGTGCCAGCTCACGGGGGCAGAGCTACGAGCAGTACTTC.

The chain uses TRBV6-1 and TRBJ1-5; 7 bases line up with TRBD1. Losses at the gene ends were 4 bases for V and 3 bases for J; bases not matched to a gene: 3. This CDR3 has 14 residues. Germline V gene sequence: CDR1 MNHNS, CDR2 SASEGT. The CDR3, as DNA: TGTGCCAGCAGTGGGCAGGGGGACAATCAGCCCCAGCATTTT. It is translated as CASSGQGDNQPQHF.

This clone was picked up a small number of times. The V and J genes are TRBV6-5 and TRBJ2-3; D gene unclear. Germline V gene sequence: CDR1 MNHEY, CDR2 SVGAGI. There are 13 residues in the CDR3. Trimming shortened V by 4 bases and J by 3 bases, and 8 bases separated the two germline ends. CDR3 sequence (DNA): TGTGCCAGCAGTTTATCCGGGACAGATACGCAGTATTTT. As protein: CASSLSGTDTQYF.

The chain carries TRBV7-9 and TRBJ2-3; 11 bases align to TRBD2. The germline CDR1 and CDR2 sequences are SEHNR and FQNEAQ (reference sequence). This CDR3 spans 15 amino acids. The junction had 4 bases not matched to a gene; V was cut back by 4 bases and J by 4 bases. The CDR3 reads CASSSGLADSDTQYF. CDR3 in DNA: TGTGCCAGCAGCTCGGGACTAGCGGACTCAGATACGCAGTATTTT.

This chain uses TRBV12-5 with TRBJ1-5; TRBD1 aligns across 7 bases. The germline V gene has CDR1 LGHNT and CDR2 FRNRAP. J lost 5 bases, V lost 6 bases, and 16 bases had no gene match. There are 17 residues in the CDR3. Written as DNA, the CDR3 is TGTGCTAGTGGCCTATGGACAGGACTGACCTGGTATCAGCCCCAGCATTTT. Its translation is CASGLWTGLTWYQPQHF. Full variable domain (rest looked up from reference TRBV12-5 and TRBJ1-5): DARVTQTPRHKVTEMGQEVTMRCQPILGHNTVFWYRQTMMQGLELLAYFRNRAPLDDSGMPKDRFSAEMPDATLATLKIQPSEPRDSAVYFCASGLWTGLTWYQPQHFGDGTRLSIL.

This rearrangement joins TRBV27 to TRBJ2-1; no clear D. This CDR3 comprises 13 residues. V gave up 3 bases and J gave up 8 bases, with 11 bases separating them. The germline gives CDR1 MNHEY, CDR2 SMNVEV (reference sequence). In nucleotides, the CDR3 is TGTGCCAGCAGTTTGGGTAGACTCTATGAGCAGTTCTTC. It codes for CASSLGRLYEQFF.

This clone was picked up a small number of times. V and J are TRBV19 and TRBJ1-2; the D is unclear. Trimming cost V 5 bases and J 4 bases, with 11 bases left between them. This CDR3 spans 13 amino acids. Per the germline V gene, CDR1 is LNHDA and CDR2 is SQIVND (reference sequence). The CDR3, as DNA: TGTGCCAGTAGTCTGCAGGTTCCCTATGGCTACACCTTC. Its protein product is CASSLQVPYGYTF.

V usage is TRBV7-7 and J usage is TRBJ1-1; weak D call: TRBD1 (5 bases). From germline, CDR1 is SSHAT and CDR2 FNYEAQ (reference sequence). Trimming stripped 4 bases from V and 1 base from J, with 7 bases between. This CDR3 is built from 13 residues. CDR3 sequence (DNA): TGTGCCAGCAGCTCTCAGGGGAACACTGAAGCTTTCTTT. Translated: CASSSQGNTEAFF.

This clone has only a few counts. V usage is TRBV5-5 and J usage is TRBJ1-4; TRBD1 agrees at 7 bases. The CDR3 length is 16 residues. The germline V gene has CDR1 SGHKS and CDR2 YYEKEE (reference sequence). With V trimmed by 0 bases and J by 4 bases, 6 bases remained unmatched. The CDR3 coding sequence is TGTGCCAGCAGCTTGGGACAGGGAGAGGGTAATGAAAAACTGTTTTTT. It codes for CASSLGQGEGNEKLFF.

The chain links TRBV9 to TRBJ2-7, with a possible D match to TRBD2 (6 bases). This CDR3 has 14 residues. Trimming stripped 0 bases from V and 3 bases from J, with 10 bases between. Germline V lookup: CDR1 SGDLS, CDR2 YYNGEE. The CDR3 DNA reads as TGTGCCAGCAGCGTAGACGGGGGTAGCTACGAGCAGTACTTC. This gives the protein CASSVDGGSYEQYF.

This chain connects TRBV6-1 to TRBJ1-5; D uncertain. V was pared by 2 bases and J by 3 bases, with 11 bases between. CDR1 is MNHNS and CDR2 is SASEGT in the germline V gene. The CDR3 totals 15 residues. Here the CDR3 reads CASSEPSFTNQPQHF. CDR3 in DNA: TGTGCCAGCAGTGAACCGAGCTTTACCAATCAGCCCCAGCATTTT.

V usage is TRBV7-2 and J usage is TRBJ1-4, with D possibly TRBD1 on 6 matching bases. Germline values: CDR1 SGHTA, CDR2 FQGNSA. Trimming took off 3 bases at V and 7 bases at J, with 12 bases between the two ends. The CDR3 contains 14 residues. In nucleotides, the CDR3 is TGTGCCAGCAGCTTCACAGGGATCGGTGAAAAACTGTTTTTT. This sequence encodes CASSFTGIGEKLFF. Drawing the rest from reference TRBV7-2 and TRBJ1-4, the complete variable domain is GAGVSQSPSNKVTEKGKDVELRCDPISGHTALYWYRQSLGQGLEFLIYFQGNSAPDKSGLPSDRFSAERTGGSVSTLTIQRTQQEDSAVYLCASSFTGIGEKLFFGSGTQLSVL.